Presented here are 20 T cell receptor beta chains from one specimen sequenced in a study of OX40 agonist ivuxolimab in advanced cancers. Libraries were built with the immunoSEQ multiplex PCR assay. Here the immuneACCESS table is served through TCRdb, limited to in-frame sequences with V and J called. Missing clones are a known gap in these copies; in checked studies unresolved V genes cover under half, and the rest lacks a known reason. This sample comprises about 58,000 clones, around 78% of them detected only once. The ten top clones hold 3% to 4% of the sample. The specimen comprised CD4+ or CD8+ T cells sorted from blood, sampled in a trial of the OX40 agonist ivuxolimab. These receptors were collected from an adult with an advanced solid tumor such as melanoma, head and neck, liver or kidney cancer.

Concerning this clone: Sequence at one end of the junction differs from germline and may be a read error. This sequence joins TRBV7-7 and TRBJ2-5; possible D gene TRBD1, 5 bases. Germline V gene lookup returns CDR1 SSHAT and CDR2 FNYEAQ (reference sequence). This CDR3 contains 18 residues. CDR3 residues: CASSLYSAGLPYQETQYF. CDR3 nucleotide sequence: TGTGCTAGCAGCTTATATTCGGCAGGGCTCCCCTACCAAGAGACCCAGTACTTC. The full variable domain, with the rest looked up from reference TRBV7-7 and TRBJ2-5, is GAGVSQSPRYKVTKRGQDVTLRCDPISSHATLYWYQQALGQGPEFLTYFNYEAQPDKSGLPSDRFSAERPEGSISTLTIQRTEQRDSAMYRCASSLYSAGLPYQETQYFGPGTRLLVL.

In DNA form, the CDR3 reads TGTGCCATCAATGGGGAAGGGGCAGGGCCTTTCTTT. Its protein product is CAINGEGAGPFF. The chain couples TRBV10-3 to TRBJ1-1; tentative D call: TRBD1 (5 bases). Germline V gene data show CDR1 as ENHRY and CDR2 as SYGVKD. V lost 7 bases, J lost 12 bases, and 18 bases lay in between. This CDR3 region has 12 residues.

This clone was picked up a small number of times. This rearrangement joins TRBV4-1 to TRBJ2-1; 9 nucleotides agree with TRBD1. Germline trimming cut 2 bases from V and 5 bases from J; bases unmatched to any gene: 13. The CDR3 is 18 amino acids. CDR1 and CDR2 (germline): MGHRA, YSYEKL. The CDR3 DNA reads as TGCGCCAGCAGCCAAAGGGGGGTAGGGGGACAGGGTGACAATGAGCAGTTCTTC. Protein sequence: CASSQRGVGGQGDNEQFF.

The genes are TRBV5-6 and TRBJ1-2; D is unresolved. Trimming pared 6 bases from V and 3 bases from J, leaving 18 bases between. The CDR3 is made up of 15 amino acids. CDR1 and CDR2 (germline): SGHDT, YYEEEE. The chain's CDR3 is CASTTSTTLDYGYTF. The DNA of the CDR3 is TGTGCCAGCACCACCTCTACGACATTGGACTATGGCTACACCTTC.

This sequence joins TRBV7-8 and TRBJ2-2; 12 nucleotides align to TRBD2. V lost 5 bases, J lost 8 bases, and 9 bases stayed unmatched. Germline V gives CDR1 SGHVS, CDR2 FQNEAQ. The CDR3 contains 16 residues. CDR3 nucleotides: TGTGCCAGCAGCACTCGGGGACTAGCGGGCGGTGGGGAGCTGTTTTTT. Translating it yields CASSTRGLAGGGELFF.

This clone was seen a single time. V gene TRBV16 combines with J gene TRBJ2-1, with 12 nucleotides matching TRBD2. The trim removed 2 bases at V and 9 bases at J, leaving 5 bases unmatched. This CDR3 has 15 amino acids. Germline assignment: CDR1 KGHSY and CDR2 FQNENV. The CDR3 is CASSQRTSGVGEQFF. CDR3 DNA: TGTGCCAGCAGCCAAAGGACTAGCGGGGTCGGTGAGCAGTTCTTC.

For the CDR3, the DNA is TGTGCCAGCAGCTTCATCACAGGGGGCGCCGGGGGCTATGGCTACACCTTC. Amino acid sequence: CASSFITGGAGGYGYTF. The rearrangement joins TRBV11-1 to TRBJ1-2; 9 bases are a match to TRBD1. Germline V lookup: CDR1 SGHAT, CDR2 FQDESV (reference sequence). This CDR3 has 17 residues. V was pared by 3 bases and J by 4 bases, with 12 bases of the junction left unmatched.

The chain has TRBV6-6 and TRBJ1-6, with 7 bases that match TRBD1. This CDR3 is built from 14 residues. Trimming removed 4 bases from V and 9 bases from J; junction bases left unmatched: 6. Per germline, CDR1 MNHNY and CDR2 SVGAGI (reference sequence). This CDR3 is CASSSSDRRSPLHF. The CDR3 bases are TGTGCCAGCAGTTCCTCGGACAGGCGTTCACCCCTCCACTTT.

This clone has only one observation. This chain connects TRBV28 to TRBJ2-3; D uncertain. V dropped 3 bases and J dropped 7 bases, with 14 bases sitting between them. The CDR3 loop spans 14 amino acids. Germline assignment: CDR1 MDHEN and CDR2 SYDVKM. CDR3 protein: CASSLAPESYTQYF. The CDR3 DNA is TGTGCCAGCAGTTTGGCCCCGGAGAGTTATACGCAGTATTTT.

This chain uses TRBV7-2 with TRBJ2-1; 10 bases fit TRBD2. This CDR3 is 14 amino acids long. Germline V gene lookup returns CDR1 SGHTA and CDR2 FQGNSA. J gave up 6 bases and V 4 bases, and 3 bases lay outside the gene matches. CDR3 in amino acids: CASSSGTSANEQFF. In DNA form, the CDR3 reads TGTGCCAGCAGCTCCGGGACTAGCGCCAATGAGCAGTTCTTC.

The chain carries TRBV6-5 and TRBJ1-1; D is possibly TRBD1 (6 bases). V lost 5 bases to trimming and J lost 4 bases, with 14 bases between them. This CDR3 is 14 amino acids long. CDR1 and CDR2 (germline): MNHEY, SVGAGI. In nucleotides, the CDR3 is TGTGCCAGCAGTCCGTCGGGGGGCGCCACTGAAGCTTTCTTT. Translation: CASSPSGGATEAFF.

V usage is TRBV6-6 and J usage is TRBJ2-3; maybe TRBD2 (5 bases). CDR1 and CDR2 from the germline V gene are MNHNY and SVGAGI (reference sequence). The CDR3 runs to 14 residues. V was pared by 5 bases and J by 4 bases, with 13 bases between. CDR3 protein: CASSAPSIADTQYF. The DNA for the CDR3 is TGTGCCAGCAGTGCTCCTAGCATCGCAGATACGCAGTATTTT.

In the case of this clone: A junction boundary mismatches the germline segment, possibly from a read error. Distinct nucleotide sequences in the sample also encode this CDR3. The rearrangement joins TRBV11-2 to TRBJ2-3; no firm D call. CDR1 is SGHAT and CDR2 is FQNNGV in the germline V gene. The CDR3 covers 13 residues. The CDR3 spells CASSLIGTDTQYF. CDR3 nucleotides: TGTGCCAGTAGCTTAATCGGCACAGATACGCAGTATTTT.

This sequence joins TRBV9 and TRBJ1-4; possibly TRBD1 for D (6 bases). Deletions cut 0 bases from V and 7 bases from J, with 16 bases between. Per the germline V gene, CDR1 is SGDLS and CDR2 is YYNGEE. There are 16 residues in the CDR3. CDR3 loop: CASSVDLRGGSEKLFF. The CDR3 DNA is TGTGCCAGCAGCGTAGATTTGAGGGGGGGAAGTGAAAAACTGTTTTTT.

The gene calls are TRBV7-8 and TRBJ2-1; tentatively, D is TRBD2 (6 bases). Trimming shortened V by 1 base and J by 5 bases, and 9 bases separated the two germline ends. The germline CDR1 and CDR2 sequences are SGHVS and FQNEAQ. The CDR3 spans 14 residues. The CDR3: CASSLVEGNNEQFF. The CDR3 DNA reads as TGTGCCAGCAGCTTAGTGGAGGGGAACAATGAGCAGTTCTTC.

Written as DNA, the CDR3 is TGTGCCACTCTGCCTGGGGACAGACTTAACAATGAGCAGTTCTTC. Its translation: CATLPGDRLNNEQFF. The chain carries TRBV19 and TRBJ2-1, with 7 bases aligning to TRBD1. The CDR3 contains 15 residues. Per the germline V gene, CDR1 is LNHDA and CDR2 is SQIVND (reference sequence). Unmatched junction bases numbered 14, after V lost 10 bases and J lost 5 bases.

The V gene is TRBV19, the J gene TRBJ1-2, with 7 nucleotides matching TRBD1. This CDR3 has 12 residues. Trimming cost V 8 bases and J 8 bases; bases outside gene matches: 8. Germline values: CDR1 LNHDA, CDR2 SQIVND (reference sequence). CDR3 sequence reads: CASLRQGEGYTF. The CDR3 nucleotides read TGTGCCAGTCTCCGACAGGGAGAGGGCTACACCTTC.

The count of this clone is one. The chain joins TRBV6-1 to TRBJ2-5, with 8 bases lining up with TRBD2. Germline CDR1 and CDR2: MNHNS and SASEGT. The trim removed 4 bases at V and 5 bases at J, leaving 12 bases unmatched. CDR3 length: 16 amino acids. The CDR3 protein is CASSVGTGGLWETQYF. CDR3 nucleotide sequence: TGTGCCAGCAGTGTAGGGACGGGGGGGCTCTGGGAGACCCAGTACTTC.

CDR3 nucleotide sequence: TGTGCCAGCAGCGGGGGGGGTCAAGAGGCCAAAAACATTCAGTACTTC. The encoded protein is CASSGGGQEAKNIQYF. The rearrangement links TRBV28 to TRBJ2-4; TRBD2 matches at 8 bases. Per germline, CDR1 MDHEN and CDR2 SYDVKM. The CDR3 covers 16 residues. Unmatched junction bases numbered 8, after V lost 6 bases and J lost 1 base.

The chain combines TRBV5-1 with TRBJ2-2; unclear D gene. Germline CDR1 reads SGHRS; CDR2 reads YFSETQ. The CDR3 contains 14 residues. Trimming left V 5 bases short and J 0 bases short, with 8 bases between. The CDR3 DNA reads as TGCGCCAGCAGTCGTCTAGCGAACACCGGGGAGCTGTTTTTT. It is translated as CASSRLANTGELFF.